These 20 T cell receptor beta chains share one sample of origin, sequenced in a study of blood T cell repertoires in COVID-19. Profiled with immunoSEQ multiplex PCR; TCRdb holds only in-frame clones, not every one. The table lists approximately 200,000 clones, 75% to 90% of them singletons. Sequencing was done on a sample of PBMCs or T cells enriched from blood (not recorded which). The receptors originated from a woman aged 25 to 39 who had been exposed to COVID-19.

The chain combines TRBV5-1 with TRBJ1-1, with 7 bases aligning to TRBD1. The CDR3 sequence is 14 residues long. The germline V gene has CDR1 SGHRS and CDR2 YFSETQ. J was trimmed by 3 bases and V by 5 bases; bases with no gene match: 7. CDR3 sequence reads: CASSGGQTYTEAFF. In DNA, the CDR3 is TGCGCCAGCAGTGGGGGACAGACGTACACTGAAGCTTTCTTT.

This clone was counted a few times. The genes are TRBV7-2 and TRBJ2-7, with 10 bases identical to TRBD1. J gave up 3 bases and V 1 base, and 3 bases lay outside the gene matches. The CDR3 has 15 residues. The V gene's germline CDR1 is SGHTA and CDR2 FQGNSA. CDR3 protein: CASSLGGQGYYEQYF. The DNA for the CDR3 is TGTGCCAGCAGCTTAGGGGGACAGGGGTACTACGAGCAGTACTTC.

The chain employs TRBV6-5 and TRBJ1-2; TRBD1 might be the D (6 bases). Germline values: CDR1 MNHEY, CDR2 SVGAGI. This CDR3 comprises 14 residues. Trimming took 7 bases from V and 1 from J, leaving 13 bases between them. In DNA form, the CDR3 reads TGTGCCAGCACCGAGGGGACAAGTAACTATGGCTACACCTTC. It is translated as CASTEGTSNYGYTF.

DNA of the CDR3: TGTGCCAGCAGTTTACAGGGGAATCAGCCCCAGCATTTT. Translating it yields CASSLQGNQPQHF. The V call is TRBV7-6, the J call TRBJ1-5; 7 bases match TRBD1. V lost 6 bases to trimming and J lost 4 bases; unmatched junction nucleotides: 3. Germline CDR1 and CDR2: SGHVS and FNYEAQ. The CDR3 runs 13 residues.

This clone was recorded a few times. This chain joins TRBV30 and TRBJ1-6, with D possibly TRBD1 on 6 matching bases. CDR1 and CDR2 (germline): GTSNPN, SVGIG (reference sequence). This CDR3 contains 14 residues. The V gene lost 7 bases and the J gene lost 7 bases, with 17 bases spanning the gap. CDR3 sequence: CAFTPQGQNSPLHF. The CDR3, as DNA: TGTGCCTTTACGCCCCAAGGACAGAATTCACCCCTCCACTTT.

This clone was detected a few times. V gene TRBV5-1 combines with J gene TRBJ1-4; 8 bases are shared with TRBD1. The germline V gene encodes CDR1 SGHRS and CDR2 YFSETQ. The ends lost 4 bases at V and 6 bases at J; junction bases unmatched: 8. The CDR3 runs 15 residues. CDR3 in amino acids: CASSQGTGLYEKLFF. The CDR3 DNA reads TGCGCCAGCAGCCAAGGGACAGGTCTATATGAAAAACTGTTTTTT.

This sequence joins TRBV3-1 (or the pseudogene TRBV3-2) and TRBJ1-1; D uncertain. V lost 10 bases, J lost 8 bases, and 14 bases lay in between. The CDR3 contains 11 residues. Looked up from germline, CDR1 is LGHDT and CDR2 is YNNKEL (reference sequence). DNA for the CDR3: TGTGCCACCATGACAAGGAACGAAGCTTTCTTT. Translated, it gives CATMTRNEAFF.

This clone was seen once. The rearrangement joins TRBV27 to TRBJ1-2; weak D call: TRBD1 (6 bases). From germline, CDR1 is MNHEY and CDR2 SMNVEV (reference sequence). V dropped 1 base and J dropped 2 bases, with 20 bases sitting between them. The CDR3 is 18 residues long. Here the CDR3 reads CASSLLASTGRINYGYTF. The CDR3 nucleotides are TGTGCCAGCAGTTTATTAGCAAGTACAGGGCGCATAAACTATGGCTACACCTTC.

The V call is TRBV3-1 (or the pseudogene TRBV3-2), the J call TRBJ1-1; perhaps TRBD1 as D (6 bases). Germline V lookup: CDR1 LGHDT, CDR2 YNNKEL (reference sequence). The CDR3 is 15 amino acids. V was trimmed by 2 bases and J by 1 base, leaving 11 bases between them. The CDR3 sequence is CASSQKQGWNTEAFF. The CDR3 coding sequence is TGTGCCAGCAGCCAAAAACAGGGTTGGAACACTGAAGCTTTCTTT.

The J gene is TRBJ1-3, the V gene TRBV5-4, with D tentatively TRBD1 (5 bases). The germline V and J ends were trimmed by 3 bases and 10 bases, with 23 bases remaining between them. The germline CDR1 and CDR2 sequences are SGHNT and YYREEE (reference sequence). CDR3 length: 16 amino acids. CDR3 sequence: CASSSGGRGPGGTIYF. In DNA form, the CDR3 reads TGTGCCAGCAGCTCCGGGGGAAGGGGCCCTGGAGGTACCATATATTTT.

The chain has TRBV18 and TRBJ2-2; a weak D match, TRBD1 (7 bases). V lost 3 bases and J 7 bases, leaving 21 bases between the germline ends. This CDR3 has 17 residues. Germline V lookup: CDR1 KGHSH, CDR2 LQKENI. Written as DNA, the CDR3 is TGTGCCAGCTCACCTACGGGACCTGGGACAGCGGGCGGGGAGCTGTTTTTT. It encodes CASSPTGPGTAGGELFF.

The chain carries TRBV7-8 and TRBJ2-1; 13 bases are a match to TRBD2. J was trimmed by 14 bases and V by 1 base; bases with no gene match: 11. The CDR3 sequence is 16 residues long. Germline CDR1 reads SGHVS; CDR2 reads FQNEAQ. This chain's CDR3 is CASSLGSRTSGGSEFF. The CDR3 DNA reads as TGTGCCAGCAGCTTAGGATCCCGGACTAGCGGGGGTTCAGAGTTCTTC. Combining the CDR3 with reference TRBV7-8 and TRBJ2-1 gives the whole variable domain GAGVSQSPRYKVAKRGQDVALRCDPISGHVSLFWYQQALGQGPEFLTYFQNEAQLDKSGLPSDRFFAERPEGSVSTLKIQRTQQEDSAVYLCASSLGSRTSGGSEFFGPGTRLTVL.

This clone was counted a few times. The CDR3 sequence: CASSYSRRTNTGELFF. The CDR3 DNA is TGTGCCAGCAGTTACTCGAGGCGAACGAACACCGGGGAGCTGTTTTTT. The chain combines TRBV6-2 or TRBV6-3 with TRBJ2-2; the D is unclear. Between the trimmed V and J ends, which lost 0 bases and 0 bases, there was a span of 8 bases. The length of the CDR3 is 16 residues. Germline values: CDR1 MNHEY, CDR2 SVGEGT.

This clone was seen just once. The chain combines TRBV9 with TRBJ1-3, with D maybe TRBD1 (5 bases). The germline V gene encodes CDR1 SGDLS and CDR2 YYNGEE. V was trimmed by 3 bases and J by 1 base, leaving 17 bases between them. The CDR3 runs 17 residues. The CDR3 nucleotides read TGTGCCAGCAGCGCCGGAGGGGCCCCGGGGTCTGGAAACACCATATATTTT. It codes for CASSAGGAPGSGNTIYF.

The gene calls are TRBV28 and TRBJ1-2; 10 bases agree with TRBD1. This CDR3 is 15 amino acids long. The germline V gene has CDR1 MDHEN and CDR2 SYDVKM. Trimming cost V 5 bases and J 4 bases; bases outside gene matches: 7. CDR3 region: CASSPDRGLGYGYTF. Written as DNA, the CDR3 is TGTGCCAGCAGTCCCGACAGGGGGCTTGGCTATGGCTACACCTTC.

The rearrangement joins TRBV5-1 to TRBJ2-7; 8 bases fit TRBD2. J lost 8 bases, V lost 4 bases, and 11 bases had no gene match. The V gene's germline CDR1 is SGHRS and CDR2 YFSETQ. The CDR3 contains 14 residues. In DNA, the CDR3 is TGCGCCAGCAGCCCGGGGGGGGACCCGTTCAAGCAGTACTTC. Protein: CASSPGGDPFKQYF.

The V call is TRBV30, the J call TRBJ1-6; 7 nucleotides align to TRBD1. In germline, CDR1 is GTSNPN, CDR2 SVGIG (reference sequence). CDR3 length equals 14 residues. V trimming: 2 bases; J trimming: 5 bases; junction bases outside the gene matches: 3. The CDR3 protein is CAWSTGTDNSPLHF. CDR3 nucleotide sequence: TGTGCCTGGAGTACCGGGACAGATAATTCACCCCTCCACTTT.

This chain joins TRBV19 and TRBJ2-7; 7 positions agree with TRBD1. CDR1 is LNHDA and CDR2 is SQIVND in the germline V gene (reference sequence). After removal of 5 bases from V and 0 bases from J, the junction contained 4 bases not matched to a gene. The CDR3 sequence is 14 residues long. Here the CDR3 DNA reads TGTGCCAGTAGTCAAGGACAGGCCTCCTACGAGCAGTACTTC. Its protein is CASSQGQASYEQYF.

The rearrangement uses TRBV27 and TRBJ1-1; D call uncertain. Trimming removed 3 bases from V and 4 bases from J, with 9 bases in between. Germline lookup yields CDR1 MNHEY and CDR2 SMNVEV (reference sequence). The CDR3 is 13 residues long. The CDR3 sequence is CASSFRGSTEAFF. The DNA of the CDR3 is TGTGCCAGCAGTTTTCGGGGTAGCACTGAAGCTTTCTTT.

The J gene is TRBJ1-2, the V gene TRBV7-9, with 8 nucleotides matching TRBD1. Germline assignment: CDR1 SEHNR and CDR2 FQNEAQ (reference sequence). The CDR3 runs 14 residues. The V segment lost 4 bases and the J segment 5 bases; nucleotides outside the gene matches: 6. This CDR3 reads CASSSGQGGYGYTF. The CDR3 coding sequence is TGTGCCAGCAGCTCAGGACAGGGAGGGTATGGCTACACCTTC.